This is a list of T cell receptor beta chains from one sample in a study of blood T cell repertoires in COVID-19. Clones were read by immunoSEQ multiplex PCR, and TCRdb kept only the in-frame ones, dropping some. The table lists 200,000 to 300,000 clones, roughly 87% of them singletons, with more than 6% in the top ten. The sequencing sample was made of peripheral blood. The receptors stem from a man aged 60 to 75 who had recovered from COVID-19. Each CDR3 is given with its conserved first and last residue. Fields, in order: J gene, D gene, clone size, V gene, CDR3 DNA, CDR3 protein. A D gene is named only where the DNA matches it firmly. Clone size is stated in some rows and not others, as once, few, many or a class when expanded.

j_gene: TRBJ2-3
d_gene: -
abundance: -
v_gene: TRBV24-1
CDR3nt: TGTGCCACCAGTGTCGGGACATTTAGCACAGATACGCAGTATTTT
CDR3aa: CATSVGTFSTDTQYF

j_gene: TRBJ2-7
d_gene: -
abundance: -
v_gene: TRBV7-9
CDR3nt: TGTGCCAGCAGCTTAGGGAAAGGGACAAACCATTACGAGCAGTACTTC
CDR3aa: CASSLGKGTNHYEQYF

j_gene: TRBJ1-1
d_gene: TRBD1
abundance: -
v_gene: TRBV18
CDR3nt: TGTGCCAGCTCACCACCGAGGGGGCTCACTGAAGCTTTCTTT
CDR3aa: CASSPPRGLTEAFF

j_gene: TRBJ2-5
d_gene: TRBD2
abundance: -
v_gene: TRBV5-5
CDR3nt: TGTGCCAGCAGCTTGTCTGATCTAGCGGAACAAGAGACCCAGTACTTC
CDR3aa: CASSLSDLAEQETQYF

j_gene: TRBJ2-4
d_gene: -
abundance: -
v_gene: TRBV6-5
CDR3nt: TGTGCCAGCAGTTACTCCCGGGACAAAAACATTCAGTACTTC
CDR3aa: CASSYSRDKNIQYF

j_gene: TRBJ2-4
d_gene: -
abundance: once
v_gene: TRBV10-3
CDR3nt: TGTGCCATCAGTGAGCCCCAACGGGCCAAAAACATTCAGTACTTC
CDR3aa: CAISEPQRAKNIQYF

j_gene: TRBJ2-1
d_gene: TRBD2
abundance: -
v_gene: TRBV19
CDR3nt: TGTGCCAGTAGCTACTCCCTTAGCGGGGGGGCCAATGAGCAGTTCTTC
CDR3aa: CASSYSLSGGANEQFF

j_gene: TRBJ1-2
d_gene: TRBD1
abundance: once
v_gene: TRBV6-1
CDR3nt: TGTGCCAGCAGTGAAAACCGACAGGGGAACTATGGCTACACCTTC
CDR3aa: CASSENRQGNYGYTF

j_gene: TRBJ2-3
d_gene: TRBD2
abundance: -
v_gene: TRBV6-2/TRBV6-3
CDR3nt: TGTGCCAGCAGTTACGGGACTAGTATATCAGATACGCAGTATTTT
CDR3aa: CASSYGTSISDTQYF

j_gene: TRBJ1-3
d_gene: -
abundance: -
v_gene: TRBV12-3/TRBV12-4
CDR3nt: TGTGCCAGCAGGCCGCAGGGGGGAAACACCATATATTTT
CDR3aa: CASRPQGGNTIYF

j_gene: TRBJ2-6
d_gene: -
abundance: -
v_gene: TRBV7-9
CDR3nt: TGTGCCAGCAGCCTCAGACAGGCCTCTGGGGCCAACGTCCTGACTTTC
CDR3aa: CASSLRQASGANVLTF

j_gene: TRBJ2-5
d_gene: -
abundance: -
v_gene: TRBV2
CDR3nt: TGTGCCAGCAGCTGGAGAACTAGGTTAGAGACCCAGTACTTC
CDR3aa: CASSWRTRLETQYF

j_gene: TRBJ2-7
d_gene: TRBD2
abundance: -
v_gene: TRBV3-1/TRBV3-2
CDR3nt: TGTGCCAGCAGCCATGGACTAGCGGGGGCCTCCCACTCCTACGAGCAGTACTTC
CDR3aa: CASSHGLAGASHSYEQYF

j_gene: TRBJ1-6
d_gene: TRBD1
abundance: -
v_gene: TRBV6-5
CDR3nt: TGTGCCAGCAAAAAGAGGGGACAGGGATATTCACCCCTCCACTTT
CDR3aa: CASKKRGQGYSPLHF

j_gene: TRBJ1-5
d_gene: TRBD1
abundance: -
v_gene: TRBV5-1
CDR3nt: TGCGCCAGCAGCTTAGACAGGGGGCTGAATCAGCCCCAGCATTTT
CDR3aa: CASSLDRGLNQPQHF

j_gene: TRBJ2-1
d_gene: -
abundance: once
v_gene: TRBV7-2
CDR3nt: TGTGCCAGCAGACGATTTGGTGTGAGCTCCTACAATGAGCAGTTCTTC
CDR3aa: CASRRFGVSSYNEQFF